The 15 T cell receptor beta chains listed next were all sequenced from one sample in a study of CD8+CD57+ T cells in acquired aplastic anemia. For CDR3 and TCR beta VDJ profiling, genomic DNA was the template used. TCRdb ran MiXCR on the reads and lists one entry per CDR3 protein. The sample consists of hundreds of thousands of distinct CDR3 sequences, about two thirds of them appearing once. The sequenced material came from sorted CD4+, CD8+, or CD8+CD57+ T cells (not recorded which) from PBMCs. These TCRs come from a human donor in good health, serving as a control.

The chain has TRBV29-1 and TRBJ2-1; D gene unclear. Germline V CDR1 and CDR2: SQVTM, ANQGSEA. The ends were cut back, 1 base at V and 6 bases at J, with 7 bases in the middle. This CDR3 region has 12 residues. The CDR3 DNA is TGCAGCGTTGAAGTAGATGTCAATGAGCAGTTCTTC. Translated: CSVEVDVNEQFF.

V gene TRBV5-1 combines with J gene TRBJ2-5; 10 nucleotides line up with TRBD1. CDR1 SGHRS and CDR2 YFSETQ come from the germline V gene. The CDR3 consists of 13 residues. Unmatched junction bases numbered 4, after V lost 7 bases and J lost 4 bases. This chain's CDR3 is CASGQGGLETQYF. The DNA of the CDR3 is TGCGCCAGCGGACAGGGGGGTTTAGAGACCCAGTACTTC. The whole variable domain, remainder taken from reference TRBV5-1 and TRBJ2-5, is KAGVTQTPRYLIKTRGQQVTLSCSPISGHRSVSWYQQTPGQGLQFLFEYFSETQRNKGNFPGRFSGRQFSNSRSEMNVSTLELGDSALYLCASGQGGLETQYFGPGTRLLVL.

This clonotype was detected a few times. Because it lacks the conserved phenylalanine or tryptophan at the end, this CDR3 is likely a read error. V usage is TRBV6-1 and J usage is TRBJ2-5; TRBD2 aligns across 13 bases. Losses at the gene ends were 6 bases for V and 5 bases for J; bases not matched to a gene: 12. CDR1 MNHNS and CDR2 SASEGT come from the germline V gene. The CDR3 has 17 amino acids. In DNA form, the CDR3 reads TGTGCCAGCAGACGAGGACTAGCGGGGGCTGGGGGGGAGACCCAGTACTCC. Its protein is CASRRGLAGAGGETQYS.

This clonotype was recorded many times. The CDR3 DNA is TGTGCCAGCAGTGAATCGGTCAGCTACGAGCAGTACTTC. Translated, it gives CASSESVSYEQYF. The chain is built from TRBV25-1 and TRBJ2-7; D gene ambiguous. The CDR3 consists of 13 residues. Germline CDR1 and CDR2: MGHDK and SYGVNS. Trimming removed 1 base from V and 3 bases from J, with 7 bases in between.

CDR3 region: CASSRHRSNQPQHF. The CDR3 DNA sequence: TGTGCCAGCAGCAGACACAGGAGTAATCAGCCCCAGCATTTT. This rearrangement joins TRBV5-4 to TRBJ1-5, with D possibly TRBD1 on 5 matching bases. The CDR3 runs to 14 residues. Germline assignment: CDR1 SGHNT and CDR2 YYREEE (reference sequence). The V end was cut by 4 bases, the J end by 4 bases, with 12 bases between.

A remark on this clonotype: Sequence at one end of the junction differs from germline and may be a read error. V gene TRBV7-9 combines with J gene TRBJ1-1; D is undetermined. This CDR3 spans 13 amino acids. Germline V CDR1 and CDR2: SEHNR, FQNEAQ (reference sequence). Here the CDR3 reads CASSLSMLTKAFF. CDR3 DNA: TGCGCCAGCAGCTTGTCCATGTTGACTAAAGCTTTCTTT. Filled out from reference TRBV7-9 and TRBJ1-1, the complete variable domain reads DTGVSQNPRHKITKRGQNVTFRCDPISEHNRLYWYRQTLGQGPEFLTYFQNEAQLEKSRLLSDRFSAERPKGSFSTLEIQRTEQGDSAMYLCASSLSMLTKAFFGQGTRLTVV.

The chain recombines TRBV19 with TRBJ1-1, with D hard to call. The length of the CDR3 is 15 residues. Germline V lookup: CDR1 LNHDA, CDR2 SQIVND (reference sequence). V dropped 5 bases and J dropped 2 bases, with 15 bases sitting between them. CDR3 loop: CASSSSETVNTEAFF. CDR3 sequence (DNA): TGTGCCAGTAGTTCGTCGGAGACGGTAAACACTGAAGCTTTCTTT.

This clonotype was observed once. Here the CDR3 reads CAIRDPGGTEAFF. For the CDR3, the DNA is TGTGCCATCAGAGACCCAGGGGGCACTGAAGCTTTCTTT. This chain links TRBV10-3 with TRBJ1-1; 7 bases map to TRBD1. Germline CDR1 is ENHRY and CDR2 is SYGVKD. The CDR3 sequence is 13 residues long. With V trimmed by 6 bases and J by 4 bases, 5 bases remained unmatched.

To note about this clonotype: One end of the junction does not line up with germline, which may come from a read error. The V gene is TRBV9, the J gene TRBJ1-1; no clear D gene. Germline CDR1 and CDR2: SGDLS and YYNGEE. The CDR3 covers 13 residues. In DNA form, the CDR3 reads TGTGCCAGCAGCCCCGAAACTAACGGGGAAGATTTCTTT. Its protein product is CASSPETNGEDFF.

The chain combines TRBV20-1 with TRBJ1-3; 8 bases are shared with TRBD1. The CDR3 consists of 15 residues. After removal of 5 bases from V and 5 bases from J, the junction contained 11 bases not matched to a gene. Germline-derived CDR1 and CDR2 are DFQATT and SNEGSKA (reference sequence). CDR3 loop: CSAQIPGQARNTIYF. The CDR3 DNA reads as TGCAGTGCTCAGATACCGGGACAGGCAAGAAACACCATATATTTT.

As to this clonotype: A much more abundant neighbour one base away suggests this may be a read error. This chain uses TRBV11-3 with TRBJ2-1, with D perhaps being TRBD1 or TRBD2 (7 bases each). Germline loops: CDR1 SGHNT, CDR2 YENEEA. V was trimmed by 8 bases and J by 9 bases, leaving 23 bases between them. This CDR3 region has 15 residues. CDR3 amino acids: CASGQAWGGQGEQFF. CDR3 nucleotide sequence: TGTGCCAGCGGACAGGCGTGGGGGGGCCAAGGTGAGCAGTTCTTC.

A remark on this clonotype: Germline and junction disagree at one end, which may indicate a read error. This chain uses TRBV5-1 with TRBJ2-7, with 7 bases aligning to TRBD1. The CDR3 sequence is 15 residues long. The germline gives CDR1 SGHRS, CDR2 YFSETQ. In DNA, the CDR3 is TGTGCCAGCAGCCTGGACAGGATAAGCTCCTACGAGCAGTACTTC. It codes for CASSLDRISSYEQYF. Full variable domain (missing parts from reference TRBV5-1 and TRBJ2-7): KAGVTQTPRYLIKTRGQQVTLSCSPISGHRSVSWYQQTPGQGLQFLFEYFSETQRNKGNFPGRFSGRQFSNSRSEMNVSTLELGDSALYLCASSLDRISSYEQYFGPGTRLTVT.

J is TRBJ2-7 and V is TRBV7-4; D might be TRBD1 or TRBD2, each matching 6 bases. The CDR3 has 16 amino acids. V lost 5 bases and J lost 7, with 24 bases in between. Germline values: CDR1 SGHVT, CDR2 SQSDAQ. CDR3 protein: CASSGLDPGAAREQYF. The CDR3 DNA reads as TGTGCCAGCAGCGGATTGGATCCGGGGGCAGCTAGGGAGCAGTACTTC.

This clonotype has a count of ten or more. The J gene is TRBJ2-7, the V gene TRBV12-5, with D possibly TRBD2 on 6 matching bases. The germline V gene has CDR1 LGHNT and CDR2 FRNRAP. V was clipped by 3 bases and J by 2 bases, with 11 bases between them. The CDR3 consists of 14 residues. Here the CDR3 reads CASGLVLAPYEQYF. The CDR3 DNA reads TGTGCTAGTGGTTTAGTACTAGCCCCCTACGAGCAGTACTTC.

The rearrangement uses TRBV14 and TRBJ1-6, with 7 bases lining up with TRBD1. The germline CDR1 and CDR2 sequences are SGHDN and FVKESK. CDR3 length: 17 amino acids. J was trimmed by 0 bases and V by 4 bases; bases with no gene match: 6. CDR3 protein: CASSLTGPSSYNSPLHF. In nucleotides, the CDR3 is TGTGCCAGCAGCCTGACAGGGCCTAGCTCCTATAATTCACCCCTCCACTTT.